The present T cell receptor (beta chain) was sequenced within a study of blood T cell repertoires in COVID-19. Whole-study context: In each case, the material was cDNA or gDNA derived from T cells, B-cell-depleted T cells, or PBMCs.

The authors' processing: It was from reference gene primer amplification that nucleated cell counts were estimated. Sequenced by immunoSEQ multiplex PCR; TCRdb stores in-frame clones only, minus some. That table supplies the V and J calls and clone size; D and trimming were determined from the DNA. The sample shows 7,000 to 8,500 clones, 80% to 90% of them seen only once. The CDR3 has 16 residues. J was trimmed by 2 bases and V by 3 bases; bases with no gene match: 5. Germline CDR1 is LGHNA and CDR2 is YNFKEQ. Sequencing was carried out using peripheral blood. This receptor was taken from a woman aged 45-65 years with active or convalescent COVID-19. V gene TRBV4-2 combines with J gene TRBJ1-4; TRBD1 matches 8 bases. The CDR3 coding sequence is TGTGCCAGCAGCCAGGGCCACAGGGGGACTAATGAAAAACTGTTTTTT. Amino acids: CASSQGHRGTNEKLFF.